By proportion, the clone carrying this T cell receptor beta chain is hyperexpanded. The immunoSEQ assay was v3.0, run at survey level. Libraries were prepared by immunoSEQ multiplex PCR; TCRdb keeps only in-frame clonotypes and omits some of them. The data hold thousands of clones, with roughly 67% observed a single time. Every donor had one or more pre-ART and two or more post-ART PBMC samples. The data were obtained in a study of long-term antiretroviral therapy in people with HIV. Deletions cut 8 bases from V and 0 bases from J, with 17 bases between. CDR1 SQVTM and CDR2 ANQGSEA come from the germline V gene. This CDR3 is built from 14 residues.

The V and J genes are TRBV29-1 and TRBJ2-7, with D possibly matching TRBD2 (7 bases). The starting material was unsorted PBMCs, obtained 0.2 years after starting antiretroviral therapy. The clonotype was recovered from a man in his forties with HIV. As DNA, the CDR3 is TGCAGCCCCTGGGGGGGGACATCCTCCTACGAGCAGTACTTC. Protein product: CSPWGGTSSYEQYF.